The present TCR beta chain was sequenced within a study of blood T cell repertoires in COVID-19. As for the study in general: The United States, Italy and Spain provided the acute and convalescent COVID-19 samples.

The protocol was immunoSEQ multiplex PCR, while the TCRdb copy is restricted to in-frame clones and leaves out a portion. Of about 74,000 clones detected, 75% appear once; the ten largest clones hold roughly 21%. This clone was seen a handful of times. V lost 7 bases and J lost 0, with 9 bases in between. In germline, CDR1 is WNHNN, CDR2 SYGVQD (reference sequence). The CDR3 is 13 residues long. The rearrangement links TRBV10-1 to TRBJ1-1; D is ambiguous. This receptor was taken from a man between 65 and 85 years old with acute or convalescent COVID-19. Specimen: peripheral blood. The CDR3 DNA sequence: TGCGCCAGCATGGCCAGCGTGAACACTGAAGCTTTCTTT. Amino acid sequence: CASMASVNTEAFF.